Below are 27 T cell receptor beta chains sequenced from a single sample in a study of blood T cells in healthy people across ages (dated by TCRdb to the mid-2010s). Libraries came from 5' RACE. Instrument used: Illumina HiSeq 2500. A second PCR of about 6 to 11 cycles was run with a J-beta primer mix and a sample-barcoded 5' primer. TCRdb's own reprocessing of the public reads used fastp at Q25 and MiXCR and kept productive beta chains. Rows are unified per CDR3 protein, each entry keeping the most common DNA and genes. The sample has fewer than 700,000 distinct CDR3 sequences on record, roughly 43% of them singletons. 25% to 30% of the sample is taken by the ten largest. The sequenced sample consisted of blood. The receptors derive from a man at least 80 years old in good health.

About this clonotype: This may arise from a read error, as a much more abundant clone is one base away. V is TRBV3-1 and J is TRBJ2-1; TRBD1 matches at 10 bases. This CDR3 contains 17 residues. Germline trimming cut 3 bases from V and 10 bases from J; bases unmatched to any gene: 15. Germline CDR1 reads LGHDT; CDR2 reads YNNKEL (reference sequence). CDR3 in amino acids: CASSHYSTGGNSYEQFF. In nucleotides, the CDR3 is TGTGCCAGCAGCCACTATTCGACAGGGGGCAATTCCTACGAGCAGTTCTTC.

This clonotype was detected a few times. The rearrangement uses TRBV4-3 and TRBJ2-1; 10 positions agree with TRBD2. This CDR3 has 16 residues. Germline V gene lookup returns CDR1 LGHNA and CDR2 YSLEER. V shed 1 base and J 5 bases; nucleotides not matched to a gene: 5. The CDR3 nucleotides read TGCGCCAGCAGCCAAGGAGGACTAGCGGCAAACAATGAGCAGTTCTTC. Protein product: CASSQGGLAANNEQFF.

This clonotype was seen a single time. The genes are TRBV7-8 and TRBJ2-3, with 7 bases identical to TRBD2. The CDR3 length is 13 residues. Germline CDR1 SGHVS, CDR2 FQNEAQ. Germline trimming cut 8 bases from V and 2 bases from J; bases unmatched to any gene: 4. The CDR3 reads CASGRVPTDTQYF. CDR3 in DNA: TGTGCCAGCGGGAGGGTTCCCACAGATACGCAGTATTTT.

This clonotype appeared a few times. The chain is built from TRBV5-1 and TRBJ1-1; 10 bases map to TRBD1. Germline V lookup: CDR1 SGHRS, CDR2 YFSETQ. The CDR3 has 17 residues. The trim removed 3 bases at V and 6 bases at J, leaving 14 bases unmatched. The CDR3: CASSSDPTGGLNAEAFF. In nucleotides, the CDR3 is TGCGCCAGCAGCTCGGACCCGACAGGGGGCTTAAATGCTGAAGCTTTCTTT.

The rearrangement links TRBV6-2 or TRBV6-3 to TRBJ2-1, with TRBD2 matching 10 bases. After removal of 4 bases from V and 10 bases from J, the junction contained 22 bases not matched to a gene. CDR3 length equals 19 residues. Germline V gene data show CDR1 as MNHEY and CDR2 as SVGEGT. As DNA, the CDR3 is TGTGCCAGCAGTTCCCTAATTGAGCGGGAGGGCCCTCCCCTGAAGGAGCAGTTCTTC. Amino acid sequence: CASSSLIEREGPPLKEQFF.

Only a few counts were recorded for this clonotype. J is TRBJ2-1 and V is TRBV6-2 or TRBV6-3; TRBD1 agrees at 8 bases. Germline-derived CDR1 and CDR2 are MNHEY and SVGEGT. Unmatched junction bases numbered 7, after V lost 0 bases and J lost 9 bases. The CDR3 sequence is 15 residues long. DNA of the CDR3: TGTGCCAGCAGTTACTCGGGCAGGGGGCCGGGTGAGCAGTTCTTC. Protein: CASSYSGRGPGEQFF.

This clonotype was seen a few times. CDR3 in DNA: TGTGCCAGCACCAGGAGCGGGGGTGAAAACATTCAGTACTTC. Protein product: CASTRSGGENIQYF. V gene TRBV6-2 or TRBV6-3 combines with J gene TRBJ2-4, with TRBD2 matching 8 bases. The CDR3 is 14 amino acids. Germline V lookup: CDR1 MNHEY, CDR2 SVGEGT. J gave up 5 bases and V 7 bases, and 7 bases lay outside the gene matches.

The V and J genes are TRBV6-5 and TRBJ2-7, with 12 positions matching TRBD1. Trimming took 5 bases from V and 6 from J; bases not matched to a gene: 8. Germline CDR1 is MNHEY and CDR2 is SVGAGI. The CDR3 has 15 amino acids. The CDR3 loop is CASSVPGQGAVEQYF. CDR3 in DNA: TGTGCCAGCAGTGTCCCGGGACAGGGGGCAGTCGAGCAGTACTTC.

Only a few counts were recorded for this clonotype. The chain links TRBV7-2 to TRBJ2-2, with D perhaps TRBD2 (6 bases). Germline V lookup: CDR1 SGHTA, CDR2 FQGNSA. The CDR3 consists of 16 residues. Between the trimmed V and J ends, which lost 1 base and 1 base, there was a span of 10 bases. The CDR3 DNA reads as TGTGCCAGCAGCTTAGTGGTGGGGGGGAACACCGGGGAGCTGTTTTTT. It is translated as CASSLVVGGNTGELFF.

Here the CDR3 DNA reads TGTGCCAGCAGTCCCGAGTCCCAGGATACGCAGTATTTT. Translated: CASSPESQDTQYF. The rearrangement joins TRBV27 to TRBJ2-3; D remains ambiguous. V lost 5 bases and J lost 6, with 12 bases in between. From germline, CDR1 is MNHEY and CDR2 SMNVEV (reference sequence). The CDR3 length is 13 residues.

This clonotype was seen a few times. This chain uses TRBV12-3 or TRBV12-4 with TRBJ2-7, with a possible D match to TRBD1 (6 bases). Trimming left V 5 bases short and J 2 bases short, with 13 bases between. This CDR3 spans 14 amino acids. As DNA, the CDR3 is TGTGCCAGCAGTGTAATGTCAGGGGCCTACGAGCAGTACTTC. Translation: CASSVMSGAYEQYF.

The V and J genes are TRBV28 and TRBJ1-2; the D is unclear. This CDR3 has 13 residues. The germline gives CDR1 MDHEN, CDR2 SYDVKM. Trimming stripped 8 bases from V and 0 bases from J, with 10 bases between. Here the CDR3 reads CASPGPANYGYTF. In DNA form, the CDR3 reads TGTGCCAGCCCCGGGCCCGCTAACTATGGCTACACCTTC.

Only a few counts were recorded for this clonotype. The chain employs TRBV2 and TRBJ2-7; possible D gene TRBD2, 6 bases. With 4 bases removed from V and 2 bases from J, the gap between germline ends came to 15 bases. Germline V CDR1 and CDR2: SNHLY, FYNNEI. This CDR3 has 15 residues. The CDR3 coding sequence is TGTGCCAGCAGTGGAGTCGGCGGGGAGGCCTACGAGCAGTACTTC. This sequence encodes CASSGVGGEAYEQYF.

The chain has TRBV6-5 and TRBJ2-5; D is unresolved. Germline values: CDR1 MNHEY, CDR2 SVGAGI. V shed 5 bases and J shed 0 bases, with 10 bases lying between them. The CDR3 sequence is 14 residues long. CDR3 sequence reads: CASSLKRYQETQYF. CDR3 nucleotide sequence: TGTGCCAGCAGTCTCAAGAGGTACCAAGAGACCCAGTACTTC.

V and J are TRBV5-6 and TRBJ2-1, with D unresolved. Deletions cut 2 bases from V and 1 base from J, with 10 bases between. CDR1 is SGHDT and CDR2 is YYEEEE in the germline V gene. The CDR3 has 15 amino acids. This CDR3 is CASSFRQFSYNEQFF. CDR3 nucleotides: TGTGCCAGCAGCTTCCGGCAATTTTCCTACAATGAGCAGTTCTTC.

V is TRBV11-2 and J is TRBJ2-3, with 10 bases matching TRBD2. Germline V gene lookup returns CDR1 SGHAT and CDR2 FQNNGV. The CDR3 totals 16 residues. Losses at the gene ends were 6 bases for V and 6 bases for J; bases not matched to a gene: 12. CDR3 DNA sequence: TGTGCCAGCAGAAGGCCGGGACTAGCGAACGCGGATACGCAGTATTTT. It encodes CASRRPGLANADTQYF.

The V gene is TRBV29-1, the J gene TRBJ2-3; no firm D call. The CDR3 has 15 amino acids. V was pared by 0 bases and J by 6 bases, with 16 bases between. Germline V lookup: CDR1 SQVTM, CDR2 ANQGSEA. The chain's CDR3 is CSVEEGRWGSDTQYF. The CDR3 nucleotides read TGCAGCGTTGAAGAGGGTCGGTGGGGTAGCGATACGCAGTATTTT.

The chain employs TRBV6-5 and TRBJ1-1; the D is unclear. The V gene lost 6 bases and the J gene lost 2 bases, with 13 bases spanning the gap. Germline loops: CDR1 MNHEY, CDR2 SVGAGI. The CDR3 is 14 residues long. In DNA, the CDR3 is TGTGCCAGCAGCTTTCAAGGGCCAAACACTGAAGCTTTCTTT. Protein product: CASSFQGPNTEAFF.

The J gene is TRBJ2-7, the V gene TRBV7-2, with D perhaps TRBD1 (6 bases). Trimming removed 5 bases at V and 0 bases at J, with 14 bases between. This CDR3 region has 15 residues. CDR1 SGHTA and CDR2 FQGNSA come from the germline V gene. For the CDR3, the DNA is TGTGCCAGCAGCGATCGGACAGTAACCTCCTACGAGCAGTACTTC. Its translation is CASSDRTVTSYEQYF.

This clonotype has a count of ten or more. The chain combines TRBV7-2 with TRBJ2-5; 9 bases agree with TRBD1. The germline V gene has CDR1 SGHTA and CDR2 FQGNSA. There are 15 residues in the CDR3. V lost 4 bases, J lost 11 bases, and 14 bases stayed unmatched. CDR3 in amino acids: CASSSTGTGYNEQYF. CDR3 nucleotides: TGTGCCAGCAGCTCTACCGGGACAGGGTACAATGAGCAGTACTTC.

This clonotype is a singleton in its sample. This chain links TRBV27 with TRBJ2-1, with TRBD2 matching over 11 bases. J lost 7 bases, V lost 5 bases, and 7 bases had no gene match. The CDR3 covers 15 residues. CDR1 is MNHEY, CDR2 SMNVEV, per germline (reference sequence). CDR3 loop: CASSPYSGRGNEQFF. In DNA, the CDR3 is TGTGCCAGCAGTCCCTATAGCGGGAGGGGGAATGAGCAGTTCTTC.

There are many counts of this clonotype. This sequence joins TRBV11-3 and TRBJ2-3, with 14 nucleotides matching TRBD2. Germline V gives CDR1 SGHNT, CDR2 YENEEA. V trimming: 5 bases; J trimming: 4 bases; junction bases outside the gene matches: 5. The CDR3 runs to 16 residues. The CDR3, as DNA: TGTGCCAGCAGCCCAGGGACTAGCGGGAGTTCAGATACGCAGTATTTT. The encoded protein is CASSPGTSGSSDTQYF.

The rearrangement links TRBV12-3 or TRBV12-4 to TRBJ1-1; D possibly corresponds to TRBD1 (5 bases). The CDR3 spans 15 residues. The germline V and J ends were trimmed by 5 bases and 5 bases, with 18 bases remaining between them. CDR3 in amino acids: CASSLIRGGKTEAFF. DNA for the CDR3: TGTGCCAGCAGTCTTATACGGGGGGGGAAAACTGAAGCTTTCTTT.

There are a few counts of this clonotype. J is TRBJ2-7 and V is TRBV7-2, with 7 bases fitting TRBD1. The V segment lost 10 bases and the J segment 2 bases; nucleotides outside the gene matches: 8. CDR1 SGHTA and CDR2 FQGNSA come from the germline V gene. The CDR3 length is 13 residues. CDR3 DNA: TGTGCCACCGGGGACAGATCCACCTACGAGCAGTACTTC. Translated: CATGDRSTYEQYF.

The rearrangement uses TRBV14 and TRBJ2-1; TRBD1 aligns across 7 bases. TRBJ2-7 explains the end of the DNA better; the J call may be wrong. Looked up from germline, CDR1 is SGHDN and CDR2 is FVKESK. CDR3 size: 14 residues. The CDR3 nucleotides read TGTGCCAGCAGTCGGGACAGCCTTAACAATGAGCAGTACTTC. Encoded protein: CASSRDSLNNEQYF.

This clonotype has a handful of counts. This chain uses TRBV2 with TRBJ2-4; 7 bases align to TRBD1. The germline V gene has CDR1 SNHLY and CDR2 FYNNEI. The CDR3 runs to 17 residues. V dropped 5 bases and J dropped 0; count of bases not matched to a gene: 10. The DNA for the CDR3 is TGTGCCAGCAGTAGAAAGGGACAGAGAGTAGCCAAAAACATTCAGTACTTC. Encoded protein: CASSRKGQRVAKNIQYF.

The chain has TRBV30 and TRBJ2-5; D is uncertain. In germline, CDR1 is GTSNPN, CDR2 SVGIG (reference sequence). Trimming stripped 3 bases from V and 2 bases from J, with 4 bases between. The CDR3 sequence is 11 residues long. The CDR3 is CAWSGQETQYF. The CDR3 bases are TGTGCCTGGAGCGGTCAAGAGACCCAGTACTTC.